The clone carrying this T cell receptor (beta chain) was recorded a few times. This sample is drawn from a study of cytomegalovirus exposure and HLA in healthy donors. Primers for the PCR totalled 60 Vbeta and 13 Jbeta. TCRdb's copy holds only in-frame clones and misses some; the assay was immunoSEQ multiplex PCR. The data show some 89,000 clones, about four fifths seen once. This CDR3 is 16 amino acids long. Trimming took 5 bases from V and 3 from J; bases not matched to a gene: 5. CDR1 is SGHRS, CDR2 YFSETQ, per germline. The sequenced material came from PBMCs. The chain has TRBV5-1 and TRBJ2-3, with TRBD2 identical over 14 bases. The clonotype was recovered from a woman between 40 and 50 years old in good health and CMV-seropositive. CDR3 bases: TGCGCCAGCAGGACCGGGACTAGCGGGAGTACAGATACGCAGTATTTT. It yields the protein CASRTGTSGSTDTQYF.